The table lists the clone carrying this TCR beta chain with a count of one. This sample was included in a study of T cells in lung cancer brain metastases. Overall study context: Among the 20 patients, seventeen reported tobacco use, median around 41 pack-years.

V was pared by 2 bases and J by 3 bases, with 2 bases between. Germline CDR1 SGHRS, CDR2 YFSETQ. CDR3 length equals 11 residues. Here immunoSEQ multiplex PCR was the method, and the copy in TCRdb shows in-frame clones only, minus some. Of more than 1,000 clones listed, roughly 91% are singletons. This sequence joins TRBV5-1 and TRBJ2-5; D is uncertain. The material sequenced was tumor tissue from a brain metastasis. The sequence was collected from a man in his sixties or seventies with non-small cell lung cancer that had spread to the brain. CDR3 residues: CASSLKETQYF. CDR3 sequence (DNA): TGCGCCAGCAGCTTAAAAGAGACCCAGTACTTC. The complete variable domain, with remaining parts taken from reference TRBV5-1 and TRBJ2-5, reads KAGVTQTPRYLIKTRGQQVTLSCSPISGHRSVSWYQQTPGQGLQFLFEYFSETQRNKGNFPGRFSGRQFSNSRSEMNVSTLELGDSALYLCASSLKETQYFGPGTRLLVL.